A selection of T cell receptor beta chains follows, all from one sample in a study of blood T cell repertoires in COVID-19. Sequencing was performed with immunoSEQ multiplex PCR; in TCRdb, only in-frame clones are kept and a portion is missing. The table lists approximately 53,000 clones, under 85% of them singletons. The sample comprised peripheral blood. All receptors derive from a man aged 40-49 years with acute or convalescent COVID-19. Both conserved end residues are part of each CDR3. The order of the fields is V gene, J gene, D gene, clone size, CDR3 protein, CDR3 DNA. The D gene is left open where the match is weak. Some rows mark clone size as missing; the rest say once, few, many or name a class of expanded clone.

TRBV27	TRBJ2-7	TRBD1	NA	CASSPDPQGIYYDQYF	TGTGCCAGCAGCCCAGACCCACAGGGGATCTACTACGACCAGTACTTC
TRBV5-1	TRBJ2-1	TRBD2	NA	CASSPGGTYNEQFF	TGCGCCAGCAGCCCGGGGGGTACATACAATGAGCAGTTCTTC
TRBV7-9	TRBJ1-4	TRBD1	NA	CASSRTGGDEKLFF	TGTGCCAGCAGCAGGACAGGGGGAGACGAAAAACTGTTTTTT
TRBV6-2/TRBV6-3	TRBJ2-2	NA	NA	CASSYRQTGELFF	TGTGCCAGCAGTTACCGACAGACCGGGGAGCTGTTTTTT
TRBV27	TRBJ2-3	NA	NA	CASSAHRTTQYF	TGTGCCAGCAGTGCCCACAGGACCACGCAGTATTTT
TRBV29-1	TRBJ2-5	NA	NA	CSVEDLQRETQYF	TGCAGCGTTGAAGATCTTCAGCGGGAGACCCAGTACTTC
TRBV19	TRBJ2-7	NA	few	CASSITGAHYEQYF	TGTGCCAGTAGTATAACAGGAGCTCACTACGAGCAGTACTTC
TRBV3-1/TRBV3-2	TRBJ2-7	NA	NA	CASSQEWTVESYEQYF	TGTGCCAGCAGCCAAGAATGGACAGTTGAATCCTACGAGCAGTACTTC
TRBV7-2	TRBJ1-3	NA	NA	CASSLTQGGNTIYF	TGTGCCAGCAGCTTAACGCAGGGAGGAAACACCATATATTTT
TRBV3-1/TRBV3-2	TRBJ1-1	NA	NA	CASSPPGRLLNTEAFF	TGTGCCAGCAGCCCCCCCGGCAGACTATTGAACACTGAAGCTTTCTTT
TRBV5-1	TRBJ2-4	NA	NA	CASSSFPGTSAVAKNIQYF	TGCGCCAGCAGCTCATTCCCAGGGACTTCGGCCGTAGCCAAAAACATTCAGTACTTC
TRBV30	TRBJ2-2	NA	NA	CAWSANNRAGELFF	TGTGCCTGGAGTGCCAACAACAGGGCCGGGGAGCTGTTTTTT
TRBV19	TRBJ1-5	TRBD1	NA	CASGGTGNQPQHF	TGTGCCAGTGGGGGGACAGGGAATCAGCCCCAGCATTTT
TRBV5-1	TRBJ1-5	NA	NA	CASSIRDPLRANNQPQHF	TGCGCCAGCAGCATACGGGATCCGCTCCGAGCTAACAATCAGCCCCAGCATTTT
TRBV2	TRBJ1-2	NA	NA	CASSEAGLPGGGYTF	TGTGCCAGCAGTGAAGCAGGACTACCTGGGGGTGGCTACACCTTC
TRBV21-1	TRBJ2-7	NA	NA	CASSKREKPGTGGEGEQYF	TGTGCCAGCAGCAAACGGGAAAAACCCGGGACAGGGGGTGAGGGTGAGCAGTACTTC
TRBV9	TRBJ2-3	NA	NA	CASMAEGRPDTQYF	TGTGCCAGCATGGCGGAGGGCCGTCCAGATACGCAGTATTTT
TRBV11-2	TRBJ2-2	NA	NA	CASSLVYGGGRPGELFF	TGTGCCAGCAGCTTAGTATATGGCGGGGGCCGCCCCGGGGAGCTGTTTTTT
TRBV5-1	TRBJ2-1	TRBD1	NA	CASHRTGYNEQFF	TGCGCCAGCCACCGGACAGGATACAATGAGCAGTTCTTC
TRBV3-1/TRBV3-2	TRBJ2-5	NA	NA	CATRETGSIETQYF	TGTGCCACTAGGGAAACAGGGAGTATCGAGACCCAGTACTTC
TRBV3-1/TRBV3-2	TRBJ2-5	NA	NA	CASSPRPGYQETQYF	TGTGCCAGCAGCCCCAGGCCGGGGTACCAAGAGACCCAGTACTTC
TRBV30	TRBJ1-5	NA	few	CAWSVHGDQPQHF	TGTGCCTGGAGTGTACACGGAGATCAGCCCCAGCATTTT
TRBV7-9	TRBJ1-2	NA	NA	CASSLVAGTNYGYTF	TGTGCCAGCAGCTTAGTGGCAGGGACTAACTATGGCTACACCTTC
TRBV10-3	TRBJ1-4	NA	few	CAISEPGFGEKLFF	TGTGCCATCAGTGAGCCCGGATTCGGGGAAAAACTGTTTTTT
TRBV7-9	TRBJ1-5	NA	NA	CASSLGGRGENQPQHF	TGTGCCAGCAGCTTAGGGGGACGGGGGGAGAATCAGCCCCAGCATTTT
TRBV20-1	TRBJ1-2	NA	NA	CSAMTAYGYTF	TGCAGTGCTATGACAGCCTATGGCTACACCTTC
TRBV29-1	TRBJ2-2	TRBD1	once	CSANRDRETGELFF	TGCAGCGCGAACCGGGACAGGGAGACCGGGGAGCTGTTTTTT
TRBV2	TRBJ1-1	NA	NA	CASSPRGRSSTEAFF	TGTGCCAGCAGTCCCCGGGGGAGGAGCAGTACTGAAGCTTTCTTT
TRBV6-5	TRBJ1-5	NA	NA	CASSTSGGMKQPQHF	TGTGCCAGCAGTACCTCGGGGGGGATGAAACAGCCCCAGCATTTT
TRBV3-1/TRBV3-2	TRBJ1-3	NA	NA	CASSQETVSGNTIYF	TGTGCCAGCAGCCAAGAGACAGTCTCTGGAAACACCATATATTTT
TRBV11-2	TRBJ2-3	TRBD2	NA	CASSQPATTSGWSTDTQYF	TGTGCCAGCAGCCAGCCTGCCACGACTAGCGGATGGAGCACAGATACGCAGTATTTT
TRBV5-1	TRBJ1-4	TRBD1	NA	CASSSGQGANEKLFF	TGCGCCAGCAGCTCAGGACAGGGTGCTAATGAAAAACTGTTTTTT
TRBV15	TRBJ1-1	NA	NA	CATSRDSARMNTEAFF	TGTGCCACCAGCAGAGATAGTGCGAGGATGAACACTGAAGCTTTCTTT
TRBV14	TRBJ1-2	NA	NA	CASSQASGSYGYTF	TGTGCCAGCAGCCAAGCCTCGGGATCTTATGGCTACACCTTC
TRBV2	TRBJ1-4	NA	NA	CASSAYRINEKLFF	TGTGCCAGCAGTGCGTACAGGATTAATGAAAAACTGTTTTTT
TRBV6-2/TRBV6-3	TRBJ2-3	TRBD1	NA	CASSYSTGGFLTQYF	TGTGCCAGCAGTTACTCCACAGGGGGCTTCTTGACGCAGTATTTT
TRBV2	TRBJ1-1	NA	once	CASTQVPNTEAFF	TGTGCCAGCACACAGGTTCCGAACACTGAAGCTTTCTTT